This record covers a single TCR beta chain. Its antigen is as yet unknown. At least 5.5 micrograms of total RNA were extracted per sample. This entry belongs to a study of blood T cells in healthy people across ages. Overall study results and limits: Versus aged donors, long-lived donors had higher diversity and more naive CD4+ cells.

It was with a sample-barcoded 5' primer and a J-beta primer mix that a second PCR of about 6 to 11 cycles was run. Unique molecular identifiers of 12 random nucleotides labeled each cDNA. TCRdb analysed the 5' RACE reads with MiXCR anew, one entry per CDR3 protein. The sample lists around 1,100,000 distinct CDR3 sequences; 30% to 40% were seen once. The sequence was obtained from a man in his late teens or twenties in good health. The source material was blood.

DNA for the CDR3: TGCAGTGCTAGCGTAAGGGAGCAGTTCTTC. The encoded protein is CSASVREQFF. V usage is TRBV20-1 and J usage is TRBJ2-1; D remains ambiguous. Germline V CDR1 and CDR2: DFQATT, SNEGSKA (reference sequence). The CDR3 extends over 10 amino acids. Trimming cost V 3 bases and J 10 bases, with 7 bases left between them.